This paragraph reports one T cell receptor beta chain. With V trimmed by 7 bases and J by 4 bases, 8 bases remained unmatched. Germline CDR1 reads MDHEN; CDR2 reads SYDVKM. CDR3 length: 15 amino acids. Libraries were prepared by immunoSEQ multiplex PCR; TCRdb keeps only in-frame clonotypes and omits some of them. The data contain tens of thousands of clones, about 90% of them singletons. These data originate in a study of control samples from healthy donors and cancer patients. The V and J genes are TRBV28 and TRBJ2-1, with 9 bases aligning to TRBD2. This sequence was found in a woman aged 45-65 years in good health. Specimen: blood. CDR3: CASTQTSGVYNEQFF. The CDR3 DNA reads as TGTGCCAGCACCCAGACTAGCGGAGTTTACAATGAGCAGTTCTTC.